This T cell receptor (beta chain) was documented in a study of T cell responses to AZD1222 COVID-19 vaccine. Study background: Second-dose intervals of approximately 4 or approximately 12 weeks were pooled. Regarding the study as a whole: Only a handful of individuals given AZD1222 were seropositive at baseline. Among vaccine-associated CD4 TCRs, coverage spanned spike, with dominance at 160-218 and 743-854.

As to this clone: The antigen remains unidentified.

Trimming left V 5 bases short and J 7 bases short, with 18 bases between. CDR3 length: 15 amino acids. Per germline, CDR1 SGHTA and CDR2 FQGNSA. Profiled with immunoSEQ multiplex PCR; TCRdb holds only in-frame clones, not every one. The table includes about 150,000 clones, around 90% detected once. The J gene is TRBJ1-5, the V gene TRBV7-2, with a tentative D call TRBD1 (6 bases). This TCR came from an adult in good health. This sample comprised peripheral blood, obtained on day 0 of AZD1222 vaccination. The CDR3 region has the DNA TGTGCCAGCAGCCCTTCCAACTCAGGGGAACAGCCCCAGCATTTT. It translates to CASSPSNSGEQPQHF.